These T cell receptor beta chains were read from a single sample in a study of early stage breast cancer tumors. This table comes from immunoSEQ multiplex PCR, and its TCRdb copy is limited to in-frame clones, with some not included. The top ten clones hold roughly 7.4% of a sample with tens of thousands of clones, approximately 69% of them seen once. The sequenced material came from blood. These receptors were obtained from a person aged 55 to 75 with breast cancer. The CDR3 runs from the conserved cysteine through the conserved F or W. A D gene is named only where the DNA matches it firmly. Some rows mark clone size as missing; the rest say once, few, many or name a class of expanded clone.

J gene | D gene | V gene | clone size | CDR3 protein | CDR3 DNA
TRBJ2-1 | . | TRBV27 | . | CASSFVYAGYNEQFF | TGTGCCAGCAGTTTCGTCTACGCGGGGTACAATGAGCAGTTCTTC
TRBJ2-3 | TRBD1 | TRBV9 | . | CASSPLGGSVTDTQYF | TGTGCCAGCAGCCCTCTAGGGGGCAGCGTAACAGATACGCAGTATTTT
TRBJ1-5 | TRBD1 | TRBV5-7 | . | CASSGWDSWGNQPQHF | TGTGCCAGCAGCGGGTGGGACAGTTGGGGCAATCAGCCCCAGCATTTT
TRBJ1-3 | . | TRBV5-6 | . | CASNHRQPGNTIYF | TGTGCCAGCAATCACCGGCAACCTGGAAACACCATATATTTT
TRBJ1-5 | . | TRBV5-1 | . | CASSFSQDQPQHF | TGCGCCAGCAGCTTTTCACAGGATCAGCCCCAGCATTTT
TRBJ2-1 | . | TRBV7-8 | . | CASRKSGRGSYNEQFF | TGTGCCAGCAGAAAAAGCGGGCGTGGATCCTACAATGAGCAGTTCTTC
TRBJ2-1 | . | TRBV28 | . | CASSFEGTGNEQFF | TGTGCCAGCAGTTTTGAGGGAACGGGAAATGAGCAGTTCTTC
TRBJ1-4 | TRBD1 | TRBV4-1 | . | CASSQEEVLRTGIEKLFF | TGCGCCAGCAGCCAAGAGGAGGTGCTGCGGACAGGAATTGAAAAACTGTTTTTT
TRBJ1-2 | . | TRBV5-1 | . | CASSQGGGPRNGYTF | TGCGCCAGCTCCCAGGGAGGAGGGCCAAGAAATGGCTACACCTTC
TRBJ2-7 | TRBD1 | TRBV19 | . | CASSTGGTGGNEQYF | TGTGCCAGTAGCACTGGCGGGACAGGGGGCAACGAGCAGTACTTC
TRBJ1-3 | . | TRBV4-1 | once | CASSQDRGSSGNTIYF | TGCGCCAGCAGCCAAGATCGTGGGAGCTCTGGAAACACCATATATTTT
TRBJ1-2 | TRBD1 | TRBV19 | . | CASSTLDRANYGYTF | TGTGCCAGTAGTACCCTAGACAGGGCCAACTATGGCTACACCTTC
TRBJ1-1 | . | TRBV29-1 | . | CRQEIGYCKAFF | TGCAGGCAGGAGATAGGGTATTGTAAAGCTTTCTTT
TRBJ1-2 | TRBD1 | TRBV19 | few | CASSMGQGAHYGYTF | TGTGCCAGTAGTATGGGACAGGGGGCTCACTATGGCTACACCTTC
TRBJ2-7 | . | TRBV12-5 | . | CATKGWGSYEQYF | TGTGCTACAAAGGGTTGGGGATCCTACGAGCAGTACTTC
TRBJ2-7 | . | TRBV6-1 | . | CARSKGPSLGHEQYF | TGTGCCAGAAGTAAGGGGCCCTCCTTGGGTCACGAGCAGTACTTC
TRBJ2-5 | . | TRBV6-5 | . | CASSYSRTPGGTQYF | TGTGCCAGCAGTTACTCGCGGACACCCGGGGGGACCCAGTACTTC